Following are 8 T cell receptor beta chains from one sample sequenced in a study of Graves' ophthalmopathy and Graves' hyperthyroidism. RNA transcripts were the source from which TCR beta CDR3 regions were amplified. The first-round RT-PCR employed HTBI primers together with the Qiagen OneStep RT-PCR kit. A multiplex PCR was then performed as the second round. TCRdb re-analysed the multiplex PCR reads in MiXCR, keeping a single row per CDR3 protein. The sample includes roughly 350,000 distinct CDR3 sequences, about a sixth seen only once; the top ten take about 2.4%. The sequencing sample was made of peripheral blood. The origin of the receptors is an adult woman with stable Graves' hyperthyroidism.

This clonotype has at least ten counts. This sequence joins TRBV19 and TRBJ2-7; no firm D call. The CDR3 is 16 amino acids. Trimming pared 3 bases from V and 3 bases from J, leaving 18 bases between. Germline assignment: CDR1 LNHDA and CDR2 SQIVND (reference sequence). The CDR3 reads CASSMGLDSVFYEQYF. The CDR3 nucleotides read TGTGCCAGTAGTATGGGTCTGGATTCTGTATTCTACGAGCAGTACTTC.

This clonotype was picked up a small number of times. The V call is TRBV7-8, the J call TRBJ1-5; 8 positions match TRBD1. The germline CDR1 and CDR2 sequences are SGHVS and FQNEAQ. The CDR3 has 13 amino acids. V dropped 8 bases and J dropped 5; count of bases not matched to a gene: 5. CDR3 protein: CASRRTGHQPQHF. CDR3 DNA sequence: TGTGCCAGCCGCCGGACAGGGCATCAGCCCCAGCATTTT.

This clonotype appeared many times. This chain joins TRBV27 and TRBJ1-6; D call uncertain. This CDR3 region has 14 residues. Germline lookup yields CDR1 MNHEY and CDR2 SMNVEV (reference sequence). Trimming removed 1 base from V and 7 bases from J, with 8 bases in between. CDR3 nucleotide sequence: TGTGCCAGCAGTTTATTGGGTGCGAATTCACCCCTCCACTTT. Translating it yields CASSLLGANSPLHF.

As for this clonotype: Compared with germline, one end of the junction differs, possibly owing to a read error. This sequence joins TRBV29-1 and TRBJ1-1; D perhaps matches TRBD1 (5 bases). This CDR3 contains 15 residues. CDR1 is SQVTM and CDR2 is ANQGSEA in the germline V gene. The DNA of the CDR3 is TGCAGCGTGGCCCCCGATGCGGGGGGGAACACTGGAGCTTTCTTT. It specifies CSVAPDAGGNTGAFF.

V gene TRBV6-2 or TRBV6-3 combines with J gene TRBJ1-5, with 8 positions matching TRBD1. With 6 bases clipped from V and 6 bases from J, the junction kept 10 bases outside the gene matches. Per the germline V gene, CDR1 is MNHEY and CDR2 is SVGEGT. The CDR3 is made up of 15 amino acids. The CDR3 reads CASRPSDRGGQPQHF. In DNA form, the CDR3 reads TGTGCCAGCAGACCAAGCGACAGGGGAGGTCAGCCCCAGCATTTT.

The sample holds many counts of this clonotype. J is TRBJ1-5 and V is TRBV5-5; no clear D gene. The V end was cut by 1 base, the J end by 3 bases, with 14 bases between. Germline V lookup: CDR1 SGHKS, CDR2 YYEKEE (reference sequence). The CDR3 is made up of 16 amino acids. The CDR3 DNA reads TGTGCCAGCAGCTTGTGGAGCGGGCAATTCAATCAGCCCCAGCATTTT. It encodes CASSLWSGQFNQPQHF.

This clonotype occurred a few times. The chain joins TRBV28 to TRBJ2-2; D possibly corresponds to TRBD2 (7 bases). With 2 bases removed from V and 5 bases from J, the gap between germline ends came to 15 bases. This CDR3 has 16 residues. Germline CDR1 MDHEN, CDR2 SYDVKM. The CDR3 sequence: CASSLDQGRETGELFF. DNA for the CDR3: TGTGCCAGCAGTTTAGATCAGGGGAGGGAAACCGGGGAGCTGTTTTTT.

Ten or more counts support this clonotype. The chain carries TRBV19 and TRBJ2-5, with D uncertain. This CDR3 is 11 amino acids long. Germline CDR1 reads LNHDA; CDR2 reads SQIVND (reference sequence). V lost 5 bases and J 4 bases, leaving 5 bases between the germline ends. CDR3 DNA sequence: TGTGCCAGTAGTTCCGTAGAGACCCAGTACTTC. Residues: CASSSVETQYF.